This T cell receptor (beta chain) was identified during a study of blood T cell repertoires in COVID-19. Across the study: Material from acute and convalescent COVID-19 was sourced from the United States, Italy and Spain.

The CDR3 contains 20 residues. CDR1 is LGHNT, CDR2 FRNRAP, per germline. Trimming stripped 2 bases from V and 0 bases from J, with 20 bases between. Libraries were prepared by immunoSEQ multiplex PCR; TCRdb keeps only in-frame clonotypes and omits some of them. The sample lists under 250,000 clones; roughly 80% were seen once. The gene calls are TRBV12-5 and TRBJ2-6, with D perhaps TRBD1 (6 bases). The source of this sequence is a woman in her seventies with active or convalescent COVID-19. Sequences were obtained from peripheral blood. The CDR3 sequence: CASGLRGSGHHSSGANVLTF. The DNA for the CDR3 is TGTGCTAGTGGTTTGAGGGGATCGGGACACCATTCCTCTGGGGCCAACGTCCTGACTTTC.